This TCR beta chain was sequenced during a study of shared clonotypes between healthy human individuals. Every contributor of samples was a Caucasian grown-up residing in Nashville, Tennessee. Whole-study findings and limits: Richness estimates generally favored naive over memory subsets.

Sequencing used immunoSEQ multiplex PCR; TCRdb keeps in-frame clones, though not all of them. The data show around 2.1 million clones, about 94% seen once. Trimming cost V 5 bases and J 0 bases, with 11 bases left between them. The CDR3 has 16 amino acids. CDR1 and CDR2 from the germline V gene are ENHRY and SYGVKD. As for this clone: Its cognate antigen is unknown.

The source of this sequence is a man between 18 and 29 years old in good health. Sequenced sample: naive CD4+ T cells sorted from blood. The subset was: CD45RA+ positively selected. This chain connects TRBV10-3 to TRBJ1-6, with a weak D call TRBD1 (6 bases). This chain's CDR3 is CAISSQGGSYNSPLHF. CDR3 bases: TGTGCCATCAGTTCACAGGGAGGCTCCTATAATTCACCCCTCCACTTT.